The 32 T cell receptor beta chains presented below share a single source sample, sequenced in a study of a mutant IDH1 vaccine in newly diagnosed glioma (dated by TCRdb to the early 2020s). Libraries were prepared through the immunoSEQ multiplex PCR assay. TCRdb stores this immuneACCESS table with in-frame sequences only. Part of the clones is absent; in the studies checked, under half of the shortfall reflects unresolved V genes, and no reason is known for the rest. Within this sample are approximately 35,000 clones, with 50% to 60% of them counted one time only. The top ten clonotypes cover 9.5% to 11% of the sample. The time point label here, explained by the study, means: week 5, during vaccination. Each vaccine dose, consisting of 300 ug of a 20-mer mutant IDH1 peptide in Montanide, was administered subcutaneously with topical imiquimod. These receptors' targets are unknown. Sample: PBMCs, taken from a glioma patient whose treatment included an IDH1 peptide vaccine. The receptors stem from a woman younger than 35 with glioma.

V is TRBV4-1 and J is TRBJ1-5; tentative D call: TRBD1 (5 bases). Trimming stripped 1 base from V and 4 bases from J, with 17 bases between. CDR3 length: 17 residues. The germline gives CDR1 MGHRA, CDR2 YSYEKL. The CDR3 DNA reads TGCGCCAGCAGCCAAGGTTCACTCGGACACTTAAATCAGCCCCAGCATTTT. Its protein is CASSQGSLGHLNQPQHF.

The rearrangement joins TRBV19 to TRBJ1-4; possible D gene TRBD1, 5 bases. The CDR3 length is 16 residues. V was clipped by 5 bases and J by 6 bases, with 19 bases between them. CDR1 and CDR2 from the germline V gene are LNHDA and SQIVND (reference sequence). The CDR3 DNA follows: TGTGCCAGTAGTGCCCGGGATCCAGGGACGCATGAAAAACTGTTTTTT. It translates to CASSARDPGTHEKLFF.

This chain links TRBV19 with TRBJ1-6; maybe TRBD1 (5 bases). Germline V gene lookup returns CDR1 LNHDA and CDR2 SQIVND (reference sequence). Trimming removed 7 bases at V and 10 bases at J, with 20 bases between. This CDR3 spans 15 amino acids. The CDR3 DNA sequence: TGTGCCAGTACCCCCGTTGGGGGTCTGCCCTCACCCCTCCACTTT. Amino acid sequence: CASTPVGGLPSPLHF.

The CDR3 region is CASRGDSPLHF. DNA for the CDR3: TGTGCCAGCAGGGGAGACTCACCCCTCCACTTT. This chain uses TRBV6-6 with TRBJ1-6; D call uncertain. Trimming cost V 6 bases and J 10 bases, with 7 bases left between them. There are 11 residues in the CDR3. Germline CDR1 is MNHNY and CDR2 is SVGAGI (reference sequence).

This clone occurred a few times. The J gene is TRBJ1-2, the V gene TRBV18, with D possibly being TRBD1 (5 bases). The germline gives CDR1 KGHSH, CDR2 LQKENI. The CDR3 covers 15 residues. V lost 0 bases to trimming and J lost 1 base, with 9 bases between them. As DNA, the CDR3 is TGTGCCAGCTCACCACCGGAGGGGAGTAACTATGGCTACACCTTC. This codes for CASSPPEGSNYGYTF.

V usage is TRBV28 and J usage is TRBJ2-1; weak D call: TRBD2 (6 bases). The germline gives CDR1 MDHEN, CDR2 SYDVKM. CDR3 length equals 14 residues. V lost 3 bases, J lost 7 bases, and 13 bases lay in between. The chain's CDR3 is CASSFVGSWNEQFF. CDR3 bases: TGTGCCAGCAGTTTTGTCGGGAGTTGGAATGAGCAGTTCTTC.

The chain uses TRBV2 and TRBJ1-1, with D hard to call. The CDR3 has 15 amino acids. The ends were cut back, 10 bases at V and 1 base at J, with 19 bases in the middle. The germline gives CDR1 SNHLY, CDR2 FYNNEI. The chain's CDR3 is CAIPLAGRGNTEAFF. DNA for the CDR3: TGTGCCATTCCCCTAGCGGGGAGAGGGAACACTGAAGCTTTCTTT.

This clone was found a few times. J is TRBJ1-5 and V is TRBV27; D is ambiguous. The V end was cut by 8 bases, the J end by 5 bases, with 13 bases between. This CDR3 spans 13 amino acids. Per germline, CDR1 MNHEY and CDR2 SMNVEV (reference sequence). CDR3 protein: CASGARVDQPQHF. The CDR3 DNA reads TGTGCCAGCGGCGCTAGAGTGGATCAGCCCCAGCATTTT.

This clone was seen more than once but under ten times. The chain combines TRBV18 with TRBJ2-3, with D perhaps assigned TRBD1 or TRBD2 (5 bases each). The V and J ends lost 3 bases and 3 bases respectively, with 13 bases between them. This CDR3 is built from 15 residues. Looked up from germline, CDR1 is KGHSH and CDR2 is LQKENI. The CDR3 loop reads CASSPPPGATDTQYF. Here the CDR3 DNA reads TGTGCCAGCTCACCTCCGCCCGGGGCGACAGATACGCAGTATTTT.

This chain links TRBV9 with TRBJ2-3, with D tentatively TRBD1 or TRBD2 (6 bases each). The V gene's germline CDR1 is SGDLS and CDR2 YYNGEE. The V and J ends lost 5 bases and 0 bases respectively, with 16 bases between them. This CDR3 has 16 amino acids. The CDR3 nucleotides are TGTGCCAGCAGAAAGGGGGAGGTCTCTAGCACAGATACGCAGTATTTT. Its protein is CASRKGEVSSTDTQYF. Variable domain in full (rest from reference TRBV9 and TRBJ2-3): DSGVTQTPKHLITATGQRVTLRCSPRSGDLSVYWYQQSLDQGLQFLIQYYNGEERAKGNILERFSAQQFPDLHSELNLSSLELGDSALYFCASRKGEVSSTDTQYFGPGTRLTVL.

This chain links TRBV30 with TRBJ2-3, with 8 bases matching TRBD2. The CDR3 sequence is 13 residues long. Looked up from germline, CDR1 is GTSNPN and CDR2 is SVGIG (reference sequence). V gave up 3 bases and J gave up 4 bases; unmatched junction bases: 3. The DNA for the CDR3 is TGTGCCTGGAGCGGACTAGCAGCAGATACGCAGTATTTT. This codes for CAWSGLAADTQYF. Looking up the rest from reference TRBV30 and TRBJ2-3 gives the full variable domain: SQTIHQWPATLVQPVGSPLSLECTVEGTSNPNLYWYRQAAGRGLQLLFYSVGIGQISSEVPQNLSASRPQDRQFILSSKKLLLSDSGFYLCAWSGLAADTQYFGPGTRLTVL.

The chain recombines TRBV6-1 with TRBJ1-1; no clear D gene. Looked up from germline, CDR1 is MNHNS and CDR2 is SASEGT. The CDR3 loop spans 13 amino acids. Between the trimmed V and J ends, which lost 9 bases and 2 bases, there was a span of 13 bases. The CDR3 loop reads CASAPAENTEAFF. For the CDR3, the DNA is TGTGCCAGTGCCCCGGCGGAAAACACTGAAGCTTTCTTT.

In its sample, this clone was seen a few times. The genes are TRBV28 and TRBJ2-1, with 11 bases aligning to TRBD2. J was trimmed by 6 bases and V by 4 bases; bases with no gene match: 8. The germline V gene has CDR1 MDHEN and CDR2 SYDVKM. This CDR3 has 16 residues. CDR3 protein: CASSSILAGGSNEQFF. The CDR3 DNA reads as TGTGCCAGCAGTTCAATTCTAGCGGGGGGATCCAATGAGCAGTTCTTC.

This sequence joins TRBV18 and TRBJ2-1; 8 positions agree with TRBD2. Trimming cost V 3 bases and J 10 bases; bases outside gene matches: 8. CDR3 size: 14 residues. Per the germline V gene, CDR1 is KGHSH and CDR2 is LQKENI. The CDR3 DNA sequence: TGTGCCAGCTCACCTTCAAGCGGGAGAATCGAGCAGTTCTTC. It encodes CASSPSSGRIEQFF.

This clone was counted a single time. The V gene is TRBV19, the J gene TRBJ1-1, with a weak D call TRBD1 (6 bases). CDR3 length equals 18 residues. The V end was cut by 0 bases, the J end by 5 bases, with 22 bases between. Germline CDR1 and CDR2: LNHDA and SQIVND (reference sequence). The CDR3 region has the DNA TGTGCCAGTAGTATAGAACTTCGGGGGGCGGCAGGAAGGACTGAAGCTTTCTTT. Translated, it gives CASSIELRGAAGRTEAFF.

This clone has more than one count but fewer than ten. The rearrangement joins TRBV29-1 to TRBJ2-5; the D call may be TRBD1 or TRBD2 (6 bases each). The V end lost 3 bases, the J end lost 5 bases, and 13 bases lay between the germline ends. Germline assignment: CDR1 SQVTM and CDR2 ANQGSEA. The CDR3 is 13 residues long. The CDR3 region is CSVDIGGRETQYF. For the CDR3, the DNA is TGCAGCGTTGATATCGGGGGCCGGGAGACCCAGTACTTC.

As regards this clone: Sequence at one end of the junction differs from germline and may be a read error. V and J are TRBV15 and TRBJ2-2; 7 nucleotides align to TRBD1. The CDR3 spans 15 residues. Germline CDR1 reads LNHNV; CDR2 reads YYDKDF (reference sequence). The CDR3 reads CATSGDRVTPGGLFF. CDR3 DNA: TGTGCCACCAGCGGGGACCGAGTAACCCCAGGGGGGCTGTTTTTT.

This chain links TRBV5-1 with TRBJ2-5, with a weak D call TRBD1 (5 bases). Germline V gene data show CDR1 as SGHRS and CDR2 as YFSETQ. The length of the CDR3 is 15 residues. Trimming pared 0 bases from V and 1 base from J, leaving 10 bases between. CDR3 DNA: TGCGCCAGCAGCTTGGTAGGCAGGGTCCAAGAGACCCAGTACTTC. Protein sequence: CASSLVGRVQETQYF.

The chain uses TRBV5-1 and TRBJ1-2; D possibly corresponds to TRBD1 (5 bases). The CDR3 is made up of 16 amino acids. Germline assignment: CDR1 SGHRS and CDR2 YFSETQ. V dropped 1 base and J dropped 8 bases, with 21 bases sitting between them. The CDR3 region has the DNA TGCGCCAGCAGCTTGATCTCCAGGGCAGGGAGCGAGGGCTACACCTTC. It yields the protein CASSLISRAGSEGYTF.

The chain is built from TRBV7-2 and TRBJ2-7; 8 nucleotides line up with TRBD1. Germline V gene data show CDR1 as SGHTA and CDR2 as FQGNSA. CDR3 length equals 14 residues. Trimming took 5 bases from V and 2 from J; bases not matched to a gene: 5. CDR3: CASSLDRGTYEQYF. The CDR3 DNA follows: TGTGCCAGCAGCCTAGACAGGGGCACCTACGAGCAGTACTTC.

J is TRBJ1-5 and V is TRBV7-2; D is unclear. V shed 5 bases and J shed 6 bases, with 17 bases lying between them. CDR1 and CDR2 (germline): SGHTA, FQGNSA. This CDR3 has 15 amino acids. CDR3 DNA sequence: TGTGCCAGCAGCCCAGGACCCGAGGGAACTCAGCCCCAGCATTTT. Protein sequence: CASSPGPEGTQPQHF.

The chain's CDR3 is CASSSRQGGTEAFF. The CDR3 coding sequence is TGTGCCAGCAGCTCGAGACAGGGGGGCACTGAAGCTTTCTTT. The gene calls are TRBV7-9 and TRBJ1-1, with 9 bases matching TRBD1. Germline lookup yields CDR1 SEHNR and CDR2 FQNEAQ (reference sequence). V lost 4 bases and J lost 4; bases outside the gene matches: 4. The CDR3 length is 14 residues. Using reference TRBV7-9 and TRBJ1-1 for the parts outside the CDR3, the full variable domain is DTGVSQNPRHKITKRGQNVTFRCDPISEHNRLYWYRQTLGQGPEFLTYFQNEAQLEKSRLLSDRFSAERPKGSFSTLEIQRTEQGDSAMYLCASSSRQGGTEAFFGQGTRLTVV.

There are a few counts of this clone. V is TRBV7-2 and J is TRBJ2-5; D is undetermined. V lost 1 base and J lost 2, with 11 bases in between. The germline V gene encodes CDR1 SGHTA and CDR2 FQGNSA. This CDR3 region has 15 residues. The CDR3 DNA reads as TGTGCCAGCAGCTTAGAGTGGACCTTACAAGAGACCCAGTACTTC. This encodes CASSLEWTLQETQYF. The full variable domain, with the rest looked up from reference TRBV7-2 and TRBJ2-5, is GAGVSQSPSNKVTEKGKDVELRCDPISGHTALYWYRQSLGQGLEFLIYFQGNSAPDKSGLPSDRFSAERTGGSVSTLTIQRTQQEDSAVYLCASSLEWTLQETQYFGPGTRLLVL.

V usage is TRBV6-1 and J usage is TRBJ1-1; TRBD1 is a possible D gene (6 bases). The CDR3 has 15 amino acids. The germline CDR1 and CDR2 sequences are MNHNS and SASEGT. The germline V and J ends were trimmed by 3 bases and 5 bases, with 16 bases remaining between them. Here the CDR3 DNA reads TGTGCCAGCAGTGATATAGGGGGGGTTGGAACTGAAGCTTTCTTT. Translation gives CASSDIGGVGTEAFF.

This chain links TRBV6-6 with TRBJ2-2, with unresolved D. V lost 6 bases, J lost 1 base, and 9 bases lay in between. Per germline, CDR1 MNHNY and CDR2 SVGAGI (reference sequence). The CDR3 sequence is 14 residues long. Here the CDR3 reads CASSRDLNTGELFF. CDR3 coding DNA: TGTGCCAGCAGCCGCGACTTGAACACCGGGGAGCTGTTTTTT.

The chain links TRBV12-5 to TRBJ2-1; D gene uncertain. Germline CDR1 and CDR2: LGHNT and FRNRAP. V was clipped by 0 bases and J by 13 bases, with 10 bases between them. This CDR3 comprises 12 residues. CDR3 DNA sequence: TGTGCTAGTGGTTTGGTCCAGTTGGAACAGTTCTTC. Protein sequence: CASGLVQLEQFF.

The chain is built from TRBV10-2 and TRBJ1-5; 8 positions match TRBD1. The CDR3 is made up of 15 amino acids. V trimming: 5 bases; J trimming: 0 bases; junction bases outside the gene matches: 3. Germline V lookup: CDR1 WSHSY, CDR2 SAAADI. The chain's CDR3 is CASSMDRASNQPQHF. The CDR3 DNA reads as TGCGCCAGCAGTATGGACAGGGCTAGCAATCAGCCCCAGCATTTT.

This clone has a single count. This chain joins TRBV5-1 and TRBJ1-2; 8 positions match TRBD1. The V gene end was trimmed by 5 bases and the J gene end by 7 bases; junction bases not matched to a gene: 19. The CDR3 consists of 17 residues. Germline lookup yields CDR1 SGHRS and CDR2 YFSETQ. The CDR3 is CASSSYADGQGFVGYTF. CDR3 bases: TGCGCCAGCAGTTCATACGCCGATGGACAGGGTTTTGTTGGCTACACCTTC.

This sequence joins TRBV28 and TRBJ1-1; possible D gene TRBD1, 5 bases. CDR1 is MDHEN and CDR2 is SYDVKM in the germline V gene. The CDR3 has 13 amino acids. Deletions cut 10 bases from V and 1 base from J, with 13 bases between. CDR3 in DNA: TGTGCCACCTGGGGGGTCGGGAACACTGAAGCTTTCTTT. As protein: CATWGVGNTEAFF.

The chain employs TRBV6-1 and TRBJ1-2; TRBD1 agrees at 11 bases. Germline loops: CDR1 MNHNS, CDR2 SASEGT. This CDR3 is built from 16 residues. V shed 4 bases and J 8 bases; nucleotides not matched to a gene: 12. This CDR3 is CASSANRDRGFWGYTF. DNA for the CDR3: TGTGCCAGCAGTGCGAACCGGGACAGGGGGTTTTGGGGCTACACCTTC.

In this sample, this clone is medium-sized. CDR3 coding DNA: TGTGCCAGCAGCCCCACCCAAACAGTGAACACTGAAGCTTTCTTT. This translates into CASSPTQTVNTEAFF. The gene calls are TRBV27 and TRBJ1-1, with unresolved D. Trimming took off 6 bases at V and 0 bases at J, with 14 bases between the two ends. The CDR3 consists of 15 residues. The germline CDR1 and CDR2 sequences are MNHEY and SMNVEV (reference sequence).

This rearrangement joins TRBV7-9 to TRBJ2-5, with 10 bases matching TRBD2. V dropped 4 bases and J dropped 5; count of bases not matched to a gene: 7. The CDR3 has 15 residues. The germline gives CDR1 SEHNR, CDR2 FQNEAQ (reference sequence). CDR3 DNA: TGTGCCAGCAGCTCCGGAGCGGGGGGGCCGGAGACCCAGTACTTC. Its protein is CASSSGAGGPETQYF.